Described below is a single TCR beta chain sequence and its context. This clonotype has only a few counts. No cognate antigen has been identified for it. No much larger clonotype is one base removed from it; base qualities were not supplied. The data were obtained in a study of T-cell reconstitution after alpha-beta-depleted transplantation in children (dated by TCRdb to between 2015 and 2016). For context, the study as a whole: Using TCR repertoire profiling, the study quantitatively followed how T-cell immune reconstitution unfolded in children after TCRalphabeta/CD19-depleted allogeneic hematopoietic cell transplantation.

The germline V gene gives CDR1 as MNHEY and CDR2 as SVGEGT. Inclusive of the bounding cysteine and phenylalanine, the CDR3 is 14 residues long. Only the CDR3 portion is preserved as DNA: 42 bases, with reading frame beginning at the first base. V has 7 bases trimmed and J has 0 bases trimmed; junction bases matching no gene number 4. Library preparation employed PCR. These reads were obtained on an Illumina HiSeq 2500. Molecular barcoding was employed in the preparation of TCR libraries, with unique molecular identifiers being used to normalize TCRbeta repertoire quantification. The public reads were quality trimmed at Q25 with fastp and then assembled into clones with MiXCR by TCRdb, keeping productive beta chains. Rows are combined by CDR3 protein, so each entry shows the most common genes and DNA. This sample has around 380,000 distinct CDR3 sequences in its table, and roughly 11% of those were observed once. The top ten clones comprise about 5% of the sample.

The clonotype was recovered from a human donor who donated a stem cell graft to a child with acute myeloid leukemia. The chain was built from TRBV6-2 or TRBV6-3 and TRBJ2-3; a stretch of 7 junction bases matches TRBD2. The sequences come from PBMCs from the stem cell graft donor, collected from the stem cell graft. CDR3 reads: CASTRGDSTDTQYF. The DNA reads as follows: TGTGCCAGCACCCGGGGGGACAGCACAGATACGCAGTATTTT.